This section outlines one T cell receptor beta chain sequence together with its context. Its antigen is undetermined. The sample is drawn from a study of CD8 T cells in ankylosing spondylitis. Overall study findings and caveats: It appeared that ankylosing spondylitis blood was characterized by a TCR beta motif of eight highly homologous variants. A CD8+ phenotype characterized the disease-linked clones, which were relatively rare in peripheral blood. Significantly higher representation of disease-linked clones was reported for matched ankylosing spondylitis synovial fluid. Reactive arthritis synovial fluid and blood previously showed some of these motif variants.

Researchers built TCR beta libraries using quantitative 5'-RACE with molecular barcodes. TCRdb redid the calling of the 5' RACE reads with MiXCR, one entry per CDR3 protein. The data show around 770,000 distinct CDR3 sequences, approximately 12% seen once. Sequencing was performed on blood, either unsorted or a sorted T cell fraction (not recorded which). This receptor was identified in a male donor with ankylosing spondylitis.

In nucleotides, the CDR3 is TGCGCCAGCCAGGGACTAGTGAACCGCGAGCAGTACTTC. It is translated as CASQGLVNREQYF. The rearrangement joins TRBV5-1 to TRBJ2-7; TRBD2 matches 8 bases. CDR3 length: 13 residues. Germline CDR1 SGHRS, CDR2 YFSETQ. The trim removed 7 bases at V and 6 bases at J, leaving 9 bases unmatched.